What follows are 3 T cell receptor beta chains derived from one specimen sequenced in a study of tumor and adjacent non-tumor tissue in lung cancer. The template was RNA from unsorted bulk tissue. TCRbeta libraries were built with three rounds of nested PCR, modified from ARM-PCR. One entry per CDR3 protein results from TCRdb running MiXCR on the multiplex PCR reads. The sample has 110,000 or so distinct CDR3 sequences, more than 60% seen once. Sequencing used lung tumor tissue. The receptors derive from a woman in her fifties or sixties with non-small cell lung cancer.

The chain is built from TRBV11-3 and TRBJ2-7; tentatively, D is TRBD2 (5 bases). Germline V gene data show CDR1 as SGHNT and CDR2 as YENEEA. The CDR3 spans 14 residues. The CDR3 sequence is CASSLGTGTYDQYV. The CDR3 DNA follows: TGTGCCAGCAGCTTAGGTACGGGAACCTACGACCAGTACGTC.

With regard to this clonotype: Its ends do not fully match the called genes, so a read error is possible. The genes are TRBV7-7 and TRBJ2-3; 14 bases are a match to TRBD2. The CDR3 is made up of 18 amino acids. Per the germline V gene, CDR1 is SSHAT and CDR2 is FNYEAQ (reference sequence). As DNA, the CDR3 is TGTGCTAGCAGCCCCGGACTAGCGGGGGGTCCTAGCACAGATACGCAGTATTTT. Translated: CASSPGLAGGPSTDTQYF.

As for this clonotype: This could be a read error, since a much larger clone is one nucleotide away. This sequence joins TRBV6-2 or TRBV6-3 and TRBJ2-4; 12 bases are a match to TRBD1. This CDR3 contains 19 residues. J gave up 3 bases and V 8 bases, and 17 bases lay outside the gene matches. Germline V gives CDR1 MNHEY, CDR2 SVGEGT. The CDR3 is CASGSRDRGLYVDKNIQYF. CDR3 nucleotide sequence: TGTGCCAGCGGTAGCCGGGACAGGGGGCTGTATGTGGACAAAAACATTCAGTACTTC.